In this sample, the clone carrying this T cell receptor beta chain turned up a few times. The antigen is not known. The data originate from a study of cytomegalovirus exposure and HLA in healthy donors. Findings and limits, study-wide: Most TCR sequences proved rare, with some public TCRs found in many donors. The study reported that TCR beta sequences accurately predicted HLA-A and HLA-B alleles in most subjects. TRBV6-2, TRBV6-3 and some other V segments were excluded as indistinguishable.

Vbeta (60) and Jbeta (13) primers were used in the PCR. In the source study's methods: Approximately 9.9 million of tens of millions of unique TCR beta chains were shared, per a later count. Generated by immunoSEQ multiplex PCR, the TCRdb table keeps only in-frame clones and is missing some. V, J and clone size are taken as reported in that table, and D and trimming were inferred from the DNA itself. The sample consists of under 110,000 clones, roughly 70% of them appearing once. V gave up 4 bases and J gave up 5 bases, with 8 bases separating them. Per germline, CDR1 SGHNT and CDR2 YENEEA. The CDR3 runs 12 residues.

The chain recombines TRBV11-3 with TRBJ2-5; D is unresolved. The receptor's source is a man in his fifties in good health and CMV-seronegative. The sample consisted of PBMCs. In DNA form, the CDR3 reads TGTGCCAGCAGCTCTACGAGGGAGACCCAGTACTTC. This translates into CASSSTRETQYF.